This T cell receptor (beta chain) emerged from a study of T cell changes during pregnancy in multiple sclerosis. Clones were read by immunoSEQ multiplex PCR, and TCRdb kept only the in-frame ones, dropping some. Altogether 100,000 to 130,000 clones are present, less than 95% being singletons, with the ten largest covering 0.78%. This CDR3 comprises 12 residues. Trimming pared 6 bases from V and 8 bases from J, leaving 13 bases between. The germline V gene encodes CDR1 MNHEY and CDR2 SMNVEV (reference sequence). The sequencing here drew on peripheral blood, taken in the third trimester of pregnancy. The sequence was obtained from a female donor in good health, enrolled as a control in a pregnancy study. The chain employs TRBV27 and TRBJ1-1; D might be TRBD1 (5 bases). The CDR3 sequence is CASSGGEGEAFF. The CDR3, as DNA: TGTGCCAGCAGCGGGGGGGAGGGCGAAGCTTTCTTT.